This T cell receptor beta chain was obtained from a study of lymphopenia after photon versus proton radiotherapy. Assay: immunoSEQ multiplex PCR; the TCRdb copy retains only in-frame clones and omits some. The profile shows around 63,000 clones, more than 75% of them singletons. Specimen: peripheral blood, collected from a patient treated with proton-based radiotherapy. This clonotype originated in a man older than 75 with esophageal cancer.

The DNA for the CDR3 is TGTGCCAGCAGCTTGTCGACTAGCGGATACAATGAGCAGTTCTTC. Translation: CASSLSTSGYNEQFF. The rearrangement joins TRBV5-4 to TRBJ2-1; 9 nucleotides agree with TRBD2. The CDR3 contains 15 residues. Germline V gene data show CDR1 as SGHNT and CDR2 as YYREEE (reference sequence). With V trimmed by 1 base and J by 4 bases, 3 bases remained unmatched.